The 30 T cell receptor beta chains below were found in one sample sequenced in a study of CD8+ T cells in alopecia areata. cDNA serving as the sequencing template came from extracted, reverse transcribed RNA. TCRdb's table, derived via immunoSEQ multiplex PCR, lists solely in-frame clones and lacks some. The table shows about 190,000 clones, with 55% to 70% occurring only once. Documented treatment: oral pan-JAK inhibitor, 5-10 mg twice daily. The sequenced sample was CD4+ T cells sorted from blood, obtained at week 4, from a patient treated with tofacitinib. All receptors come from a human donor with alopecia areata.

A few counts support this clone. The chain links TRBV10-3 to TRBJ2-5, with a possible D match to TRBD2 (5 bases). The CDR3 covers 14 residues. From germline, CDR1 is ENHRY and CDR2 SYGVKD. Trimming cost V 0 bases and J 4 bases, with 9 bases left between them. The CDR3: CAISESRAVETQYF. In DNA, the CDR3 is TGTGCCATCAGTGAGTCGAGGGCCGTAGAGACCCAGTACTTC.

This clone has a handful of counts. The V call is TRBV27, the J call TRBJ1-4; D is uncertain. V dropped 8 bases and J dropped 11 bases, with 12 bases sitting between them. Germline V gene data show CDR1 as MNHEY and CDR2 as SMNVEV (reference sequence). This CDR3 is 11 amino acids long. CDR3 sequence reads: CASWAWRKLFF. Here the CDR3 DNA reads TGTGCCAGCTGGGCGTGGCGCAAACTGTTTTTT.

This clone showed up just once. The rearrangement links TRBV4-1 to TRBJ1-6; possibly TRBD1 for D (6 bases). This CDR3 has 17 residues. The V gene's germline CDR1 is MGHRA and CDR2 YSYEKL. Trimming took off 3 bases at V and 0 bases at J, with 12 bases between the two ends. CDR3 in amino acids: CASSQWTASSYNSPLHF. CDR3 DNA sequence: TGCGCCAGCAGCCAGTGGACAGCCAGCTCCTATAATTCACCCCTCCACTTT.

This clone was detected only once. The chain recombines TRBV18 with TRBJ1-5, with no clear D. This CDR3 has 12 amino acids. Trimming removed 2 bases at V and 6 bases at J, with 5 bases between. CDR1 is KGHSH and CDR2 is LQKENI in the germline V gene. CDR3 amino acids: CASSPTGQPQHF. The CDR3 DNA reads as TGTGCCAGCTCACCAACGGGTCAGCCCCAGCATTTT.

The CDR3 bases are TGCAGCGTTGACAGTCCTAAGCCCCAGCATTTT. Its protein product is CSVDSPKPQHF. The chain links TRBV29-1 to TRBJ1-5; no clear D. The CDR3 extends over 11 amino acids. Germline V gives CDR1 SQVTM, CDR2 ANQGSEA. Trimming pared 3 bases from V and 8 bases from J, leaving 8 bases between.

The chain employs TRBV30 and TRBJ1-1; D might be TRBD1 (5 bases). The CDR3 sequence is 12 residues long. In germline, CDR1 is GTSNPN, CDR2 SVGIG (reference sequence). The V end lost 5 bases, the J end lost 2 bases, and 9 bases lay between the germline ends. This CDR3 is CAWDRLNTEAFF. CDR3 sequence (DNA): TGTGCCTGGGACAGACTAAACACTGAAGCTTTCTTT.

V usage is TRBV29-1 and J usage is TRBJ1-1; 8 nucleotides match TRBD1. There are 13 residues in the CDR3. The trim removed 7 bases at V and 1 base at J, leaving 5 bases unmatched. Germline V gives CDR1 SQVTM, CDR2 ANQGSEA. CDR3 loop: CSDTGGANTEAFF. In DNA, the CDR3 is TGCAGCGATACAGGGGGGGCGAACACTGAAGCTTTCTTT.

This clone has just a few counts. The chain joins TRBV29-1 to TRBJ2-2; D tentatively fits TRBD1 or TRBD2 (5 bases each). V shed 3 bases and J shed 0 bases, with 8 bases lying between them. Germline CDR1 is SQVTM and CDR2 is ANQGSEA. The CDR3 extends over 14 amino acids. DNA of the CDR3: TGCAGCGTTGACGGGGCCTCGAACACCGGGGAGCTGTTTTTT. Translation: CSVDGASNTGELFF.

This clone has just one count. The chain is built from TRBV10-1 and TRBJ2-5, with a tentative D call TRBD2 (6 bases). The CDR3 covers 15 residues. V was trimmed by 0 bases and J by 2 bases, leaving 10 bases between them. Per the germline V gene, CDR1 is WNHNN and CDR2 is SYGVQD (reference sequence). CDR3 region: CASSESKAGQETQYF. The CDR3, as DNA: TGCGCCAGCAGTGAGTCAAAAGCGGGTCAAGAGACCCAGTACTTC.

This clone was seen only a few times. The chain couples TRBV29-1 to TRBJ1-3; D call uncertain. CDR3 size: 13 residues. Germline values: CDR1 SQVTM, CDR2 ANQGSEA. V dropped 4 bases and J dropped 4 bases, with 11 bases sitting between them. The CDR3: CSVASGGGNTIYF. CDR3 coding DNA: TGCAGCGTTGCTTCGGGTGGGGGAAACACCATATATTTT.

This chain links TRBV30 with TRBJ1-1; 7 bases fit TRBD1. Germline V gives CDR1 GTSNPN, CDR2 SVGIG (reference sequence). With V trimmed by 0 bases and J by 5 bases, 6 bases remained unmatched. This CDR3 region has 14 residues. The CDR3 DNA is TGTGCCTGGAGTGTACCCCACAGGGGAACTGAAGCTTTCTTT. Translated: CAWSVPHRGTEAFF.

This clone was detected only once. The V gene is TRBV27, the J gene TRBJ1-2, with TRBD1 as a possible D gene (5 bases). V lost 4 bases and J lost 5, with 20 bases in between. This CDR3 is built from 16 residues. The germline V gene encodes CDR1 MNHEY and CDR2 SMNVEV (reference sequence). The chain's CDR3 is CASSSHPGREEYGYTF. The CDR3 DNA reads TGTGCCAGCAGTTCACACCCGGGCAGGGAAGAATATGGCTACACCTTC.

The chain is built from TRBV10-3 and TRBJ2-7; D gene unclear. This CDR3 contains 12 residues. Germline V gene data show CDR1 as ENHRY and CDR2 as SYGVKD. V was shortened by 2 bases and J by 6 bases, with 8 bases between the two germline ends. The DNA of the CDR3 is TGTGCCATCAGTGAGATCCAAGGCGAGCAGTACTTC. As protein: CAISEIQGEQYF.

This chain links TRBV30 with TRBJ1-5; D is uncertain. This CDR3 spans 14 amino acids. Germline CDR1 GTSNPN, CDR2 SVGIG (reference sequence). With 0 bases removed from V and 5 bases from J, the gap between germline ends came to 11 bases. The CDR3 nucleotides read TGTGCCTGGAGTGTCCGGCACCCGGATCAGCCCCAGCATTTT. Translation gives CAWSVRHPDQPQHF.

This chain uses TRBV5-1 with TRBJ2-7; a weak D match, TRBD1 (6 bases). Germline V gene sequence: CDR1 SGHRS, CDR2 YFSETQ. The CDR3 is 15 residues long. Trimming cost V 0 bases and J 0 bases, with 10 bases left between them. In DNA form, the CDR3 reads TGCGCCAGCAGCTTGGCGACAGGCCTCTCCTACGAGCAGTACTTC. Translation gives CASSLATGLSYEQYF.

This clone was detected only a few times. The CDR3 is CASKDLEPGKETQYF. CDR3 DNA sequence: TGTGCCAGCAAGGATTTGGAGCCGGGCAAAGAGACCCAGTACTTC. The rearrangement uses TRBV27 and TRBJ2-5; D gene unclear. V was shortened by 7 bases and J by 3 bases, with 18 bases between the two germline ends. Germline CDR1 is MNHEY and CDR2 is SMNVEV (reference sequence). The CDR3 is made up of 15 amino acids.

V usage is TRBV27 and J usage is TRBJ2-3, with D perhaps matching TRBD1 (6 bases). Trimming cost V 6 bases and J 6 bases, with 16 bases left between them. CDR3 length equals 14 residues. Germline assignment: CDR1 MNHEY and CDR2 SMNVEV (reference sequence). The CDR3 coding sequence is TGTGCCAGCAGGGCCTACAGGGATGGGGATACGCAGTATTTT. Translating gives CASRAYRDGDTQYF.

This chain links TRBV27 with TRBJ1-2, with D uncertain. The CDR3 is 15 amino acids. Germline values: CDR1 MNHEY, CDR2 SMNVEV (reference sequence). V lost 2 bases to trimming and J lost 0 bases, with 10 bases between them. CDR3 DNA: TGTGCCAGCAGTTTAACCCCCGGCACTAACTATGGCTACACCTTC. It translates to CASSLTPGTNYGYTF.

The V call is TRBV30, the J call TRBJ1-2; D unclear. This CDR3 has 11 residues. CDR1 GTSNPN and CDR2 SVGIG come from the germline V gene (reference sequence). Trimming shortened V by 4 bases and J by 3 bases, and 6 bases separated the two germline ends. The CDR3 here is CAWTMDYGYTF. CDR3 nucleotides: TGTGCCTGGACCATGGACTATGGCTACACCTTC.

This chain connects TRBV10-3 to TRBJ1-2; no clear D. Trimming left V 6 bases short and J 8 bases short, with 22 bases between. The germline CDR1 and CDR2 sequences are ENHRY and SYGVKD. The length of the CDR3 is 15 residues. The CDR3 loop reads CAISGSGSTYGGYTF. CDR3 sequence (DNA): TGTGCCATCAGCGGTTCCGGGTCAACCTATGGGGGCTACACCTTC.

This clone has only one observation. V usage is TRBV5-1 and J usage is TRBJ1-1; possible D gene TRBD1, 5 bases. Trimming stripped 1 base from V and 6 bases from J, with 16 bases between. The CDR3 spans 15 residues. Germline CDR1 reads SGHRS; CDR2 reads YFSETQ. The CDR3 sequence is CASSLTTGRGAEAFF. Written as DNA, the CDR3 is TGCGCCAGCAGCTTGACCACGGGGAGGGGCGCTGAAGCTTTCTTT.

This chain joins TRBV29-1 and TRBJ2-3; D is unresolved. Germline lookup yields CDR1 SQVTM and CDR2 ANQGSEA. Deletions cut 3 bases from V and 2 bases from J, with 6 bases between. This CDR3 is 12 amino acids long. This CDR3 reads CSVEANTDTQYF. The CDR3 DNA follows: TGCAGCGTTGAGGCTAACACAGATACGCAGTATTTT.

J is TRBJ1-5 and V is TRBV5-4; D is unclear. V was clipped by 1 base and J by 5 bases, with 4 bases between them. Germline V gene lookup returns CDR1 SGHNT and CDR2 YYREEE (reference sequence). This CDR3 spans 12 amino acids. The CDR3 DNA reads TGTGCCAGCAGCTTGAGCCATCAGCCCCAGCATTTT. Encoded protein: CASSLSHQPQHF.

This clone was recorded only once. This chain joins TRBV29-1 and TRBJ2-7; D is possibly TRBD1 (8 bases). Germline V gives CDR1 SQVTM, CDR2 ANQGSEA. There are 14 residues in the CDR3. Between the trimmed V and J ends, which lost 4 bases and 3 bases, there was a span of 16 bases. CDR3 region: CSVARQGTIYEQYF. CDR3 sequence (DNA): TGCAGCGTTGCACGACAGGGGACTATCTACGAGCAGTACTTC.

This chain joins TRBV5-1 and TRBJ1-1, with unresolved D. This CDR3 is 14 amino acids long. Germline V gene sequence: CDR1 SGHRS, CDR2 YFSETQ. Trimming cost V 2 bases and J 6 bases, with 14 bases left between them. This CDR3 reads CASSFMNPEAEAFF. CDR3 bases: TGCGCCAGCAGCTTTATGAATCCGGAGGCTGAAGCTTTCTTT.

V and J are TRBV27 and TRBJ2-5; 11 nucleotides match TRBD2. With V trimmed by 6 bases and J by 4 bases, 13 bases remained unmatched. In germline, CDR1 is MNHEY, CDR2 SMNVEV (reference sequence). The CDR3 is made up of 17 amino acids. CDR3 nucleotide sequence: TGTGCCAGCAGCTACCGTCGTAGTAGCGGGAGGGGAGAGACCCAGTACTTC. As protein: CASSYRRSSGRGETQYF.

The J gene is TRBJ2-7, the V gene TRBV2; D is perhaps TRBD2 (5 bases). Germline values: CDR1 SNHLY, CDR2 FYNNEI. The CDR3 loop spans 14 amino acids. Trimming removed 7 bases from V and 3 bases from J, with 16 bases in between. This CDR3 reads CASTPQDGLYEQYF. DNA for the CDR3: TGTGCCAGCACTCCTCAGGACGGACTCTACGAGCAGTACTTC.

The V call is TRBV14, the J call TRBJ2-2; TRBD2 might be the D (5 bases). This CDR3 spans 13 amino acids. Germline CDR1 reads SGHDN; CDR2 reads FVKESK. The V gene lost 1 base and the J gene lost 7 bases, with 7 bases spanning the gap. Here the CDR3 DNA reads TGTGCCAGCAGCCAAGTTCGGGGCGGGGAGCTGTTTTTT. Its translation is CASSQVRGGELFF.

The chain recombines TRBV7-6 with TRBJ1-5; TRBD1 is a possible D gene (6 bases). CDR3 length: 14 amino acids. Germline CDR1 is SGHVS and CDR2 is FNYEAQ. V lost 5 bases, J lost 7 bases, and 15 bases lay in between. The CDR3 DNA follows: TGTGCCAGCAGCCCAGTGGGGGGCCTACAGCCCCAGCATTTT. Amino acids: CASSPVGGLQPQHF. Full variable domain (remainder filled in from reference TRBV7-6 and TRBJ1-5): GAGVSQSPRYKVTKRGQDVALRCDPISGHVSLYWYRQALGQGPEFLTYFNYEAQQDKSGLPNDRFSAERPEGSISTLTIQRTEQRDSAMYRCASSPVGGLQPQHFGDGTRLSIL.

The gene calls are TRBV30 and TRBJ2-1; a possible D gene is TRBD2 (6 bases). CDR1 is GTSNPN and CDR2 is SVGIG in the germline V gene (reference sequence). This CDR3 is built from 15 residues. The V end lost 3 bases, the J end lost 8 bases, and 20 bases lay between the germline ends. The DNA for the CDR3 is TGTGCCTGGAGCGCTAGGAGACTAGAAGGCCATGAGCAGTTCTTC. This gives the protein CAWSARRLEGHEQFF.